Following are 17 T cell receptor beta chains from one sample sequenced in a study of T cells after yellow fever vaccination. TCRdb re-called the 5' RACE reads with MiXCR, one entry per CDR3 protein. The sample carries fewer than 400,000 distinct CDR3 sequences, 6.2% recorded once. Sequencing used PBMCs, obtained 5 days after the yellow fever booster vaccination. Receptor source: a man aged 25-40 years who received the YFV17D yellow fever vaccine.

This clonotype has a handful of counts. The chain couples TRBV21-1 to TRBJ2-2; TRBD1 reflects the table's D call only, with no check against the DNA. TRBV21-1 is a pseudogene. This CDR3 comprises 16 residues. CDR3 nucleotide sequence: TGTGCCAGCAGCAAGGAAGGACAGTCGAACACCGGGGAGCTGTTTTTT. This codes for CASSKEGQSNTGELFF.

This clonotype was observed many times. The chain links TRBV12-3 or TRBV12-4 to TRBJ2-7; 12 bases are a match to TRBD2. V was clipped by 6 bases and J by 3 bases; unmatched bases: 3. CDR3 length equals 14 residues. The CDR3, as DNA: TGTGCCAGCAGCTTGGGACTAGCGGGCTACGAGCAGTACTTC. It translates to CASSLGLAGYEQYF.

The V and J genes are TRBV5-1 and TRBJ2-7, with 7 bases identical to TRBD1. Losses at the gene ends were 3 bases for V and 4 bases for J; bases not matched to a gene: 4. This CDR3 comprises 13 residues. Germline assignment: CDR1 SGHRS and CDR2 YFSETQ. This chain's CDR3 is CASSSTGEYEQYF. CDR3 DNA sequence: TGCGCCAGCAGCTCCACAGGGGAATACGAGCAGTACTTC.

This clonotype was detected ten times or more. This chain links TRBV5-1 with TRBJ2-1; 11 bases line up with TRBD2. The length of the CDR3 is 18 residues. J was trimmed by 7 bases and V by 0 bases; bases with no gene match: 12. CDR1 and CDR2 (germline): SGHRS, YFSETQ. The CDR3 nucleotides read TGCGCCAGCAGCTTGGCCGACACTAGCGGGAGATTGAGGAATGAGCAGTTCTTC. Protein product: CASSLADTSGRLRNEQFF.

This clonotype was detected only a few times. The gene calls are TRBV12-3 or TRBV12-4 and TRBJ2-3; possibly TRBD2 for D (6 bases). The CDR3 loop spans 15 amino acids. Deletions cut 6 bases from V and 1 base from J, with 14 bases between. The CDR3: CASSPWGVGTDTQYF. The CDR3 nucleotides are TGTGCCAGCAGCCCCTGGGGGGTTGGCACAGATACGCAGTATTTT.

This clonotype was observed at least ten times. CDR3 sequence (DNA): TGTGCCAGTACGCTATCGGGCCTATATCAGCCCCAGCATTTT. Residues: CASTLSGLYQPQHF. The genes are TRBV19 and TRBJ1-5; D gene uncertain. Between the trimmed V and J ends, which lost 7 bases and 5 bases, there was a span of 15 bases. Germline V gene sequence: CDR1 LNHDA, CDR2 SQIVND (reference sequence). The length of the CDR3 is 14 residues.

This clonotype came up a few times. The CDR3 loop is CAIRARDSSYEQYF. CDR3 nucleotide sequence: TGTGCCATCAGAGCCCGGGACAGCTCCTACGAGCAGTACTTC. The chain uses TRBV10-3 and TRBJ2-7; TRBD1 matches at 7 bases. The CDR3 is 14 amino acids. The V segment lost 6 bases and the J segment 0 bases; nucleotides outside the gene matches: 5. Germline lookup yields CDR1 ENHRY and CDR2 SYGVKD.

V is TRBV5-1 and J is TRBJ2-1; D ambiguous. The V and J ends lost 4 bases and 9 bases respectively, with 8 bases between them. This CDR3 has 11 amino acids. The germline CDR1 and CDR2 sequences are SGHRS and YFSETQ. CDR3 nucleotides: TGCGCCAGCAGCACGGTGGTTGAGCAGTTCTTC. Its protein product is CASSTVVEQFF.

This clonotype was counted between two and nine times. J is TRBJ2-7 and V is TRBV11-2; D call uncertain. The CDR3 runs to 15 residues. Trimming shortened V by 5 bases and J by 4 bases, and 18 bases separated the two germline ends. Germline CDR1 SGHAT, CDR2 FQNNGV. The CDR3 spells CASSHSATTLYEQYF. The CDR3 DNA reads as TGTGCCAGCAGCCACTCAGCGACGACTTTATACGAGCAGTACTTC.

This clonotype was seen repeatedly, ten times or more. CDR3 loop: CSVDDGTVGEQYF. For the CDR3, the DNA is TGCAGCGTTGACGATGGGACAGTTGGGGAGCAGTACTTC. The chain is built from TRBV29-1 and TRBJ2-7, with TRBD1 identical over 7 bases. V was pared by 3 bases and J by 7 bases, with 9 bases of the junction left unmatched. Germline V CDR1 and CDR2: SQVTM, ANQGSEA. This CDR3 spans 13 amino acids.

This chain connects TRBV6-2 or TRBV6-3 to TRBJ2-1, with TRBD2 as a possible D gene (5 bases). The CDR3 is 15 amino acids. In germline, CDR1 is MNHEY, CDR2 SVGEGT. V lost 2 bases, J lost 7 bases, and 15 bases lay in between. The CDR3 nucleotides read TGTGCCAGCAGTTACCTATCAGGACTTTCAAATGAGCAGTTCTTC. This codes for CASSYLSGLSNEQFF.

The gene calls are TRBV12-3 or TRBV12-4 and TRBJ2-6; 12 positions match TRBD2. The CDR3 is made up of 20 amino acids. J was trimmed by 3 bases and V by 6 bases; bases with no gene match: 15. CDR3 amino acids: CASSLQFGLAGSDGANVLTF. CDR3 DNA: TGTGCCAGCAGCCTCCAATTCGGACTAGCGGGATCGGATGGGGCCAACGTCCTGACTTTC.

In DNA, the CDR3 is TGCGCCAGCGAGGCGGGCCATCTAAGCGATGCCACCGGGGAGCTGTTTTTT. Amino acid sequence: CASEAGHLSDATGELFF. The J gene is TRBJ2-2, the V gene TRBV23-1; tentative D call: TRBD2 (5 bases). TRBV23-1 counts as an open reading frame of uncertain function. This CDR3 contains 17 residues. The V end was cut by 8 bases, the J end by 4 bases, with 23 bases between.

This chain connects TRBV20-1 to TRBJ2-5, with D tentatively TRBD2 (6 bases). Germline V gene lookup returns CDR1 DFQATT and CDR2 SNEGSKA (reference sequence). The CDR3 runs to 14 residues. V lost 2 bases and J 5 bases, leaving 15 bases between the germline ends. The CDR3 region is CSARPREPRETQYF. CDR3 DNA: TGCAGTGCTAGACCACGGGAGCCCAGGGAGACCCAGTACTTC.

The genes are TRBV6-2 or TRBV6-3 and TRBJ1-1, with D tentatively TRBD1 (6 bases). CDR1 is MNHEY and CDR2 is SVGEGT in the germline V gene. Trimming removed 7 bases from V and 0 bases from J, with 9 bases in between. The CDR3 sequence is 13 residues long. The CDR3, as DNA: TGTGCCAGCATGGGACATCTGAACACTGAAGCTTTCTTT. It encodes CASMGHLNTEAFF.

The CDR3 DNA reads TGTGCCAGCAGCCCCGATGAAGACGAGCAGTACTTC. This gives the protein CASSPDEDEQYF. V gene TRBV7-9 combines with J gene TRBJ2-7, with unresolved D. V lost 5 bases and J 5 bases, leaving 10 bases between the germline ends. The CDR3 runs to 12 residues. From germline, CDR1 is SEHNR and CDR2 FQNEAQ (reference sequence).

The sample holds a few counts of this clonotype. In DNA form, the CDR3 reads TGCGCCAGCAGCTTGGGGGGGACAGCCACAGATACGCAGTATTTT. Its translation is CASSLGGTATDTQYF. This chain uses TRBV5-1 with TRBJ2-3, with 7 bases lining up with TRBD1. V lost 0 bases, J lost 2 bases, and 3 bases stayed unmatched. Germline V gives CDR1 SGHRS, CDR2 YFSETQ. The length of the CDR3 is 15 residues.